This T cell receptor beta chain was found in a study of blood T cell repertoires in COVID-19. Study details: Samples came from the United States, Italy and Spain, spanning acute and convalescent COVID-19. T cells, B-cell-depleted T cells, or PBMCs provided the cDNA or gDNA that served as material.

The V end was cut by 7 bases, the J end by 0 bases, with 13 bases between. The V gene's germline CDR1 is MNHNY and CDR2 SVGAGI (reference sequence). The CDR3 runs 15 residues. TCRdb keeps only in-frame clones here, not all; method: immunoSEQ multiplex PCR. In the table there are fewer than 500,000 clones, roughly 89% of which are singletons. The clonotype originates from a young woman with acute or convalescent COVID-19. Input material: peripheral blood. J is TRBJ1-5 and V is TRBV6-6; D gene uncertain. The CDR3 spells CASNLGQDSNQPQHF. The DNA for the CDR3 is TGTGCCAGCAACTTGGGCCAGGATAGCAATCAGCCCCAGCATTTT.